The 7 T cell receptor beta chains listed next were all sequenced from one sample in a study of T-cell reconstitution after alpha-beta-depleted transplantation in children. The library targeted TCRbeta and was prepared with unique molecular identifiers. TCRdb re-derived calls from the PCR reads in MiXCR, one entry per CDR3 protein. The sample has 350,000 to 400,000 distinct CDR3 sequences, about an eighth seen once. The source material was PBMCs, sampled from the stem cell graft. Receptors originate from a human donor who donated a stem cell graft to a child with Fanconi anemia.

This clonotype was counted between two and nine times. V usage is TRBV5-1 and J usage is TRBJ1-2; no clear D gene. The CDR3 runs 17 residues. V lost 0 bases and J lost 0, with 15 bases in between. Germline V gives CDR1 SGHRS, CDR2 YFSETQ. CDR3 residues: CASSLEAGTPANYGYTF. The DNA of the CDR3 is TGCGCCAGCAGCTTGGAGGCAGGAACCCCAGCTAACTATGGCTACACCTTC.

V usage is TRBV5-1 and J usage is TRBJ1-2, with D unresolved. Germline V lookup: CDR1 SGHRS, CDR2 YFSETQ. The ends were cut back, 0 bases at V and 4 bases at J, with 13 bases in the middle. The CDR3 is made up of 15 amino acids. The DNA for the CDR3 is TGCGCCAGCAGCTTGGCCTCGGGGAAAGGCTATGGCTACACCTTC. As protein: CASSLASGKGYGYTF.

CDR3 amino acids: CASRPSGAYGYTF. The CDR3 DNA sequence: TGTGCCAGCAGGCCCAGCGGGGCTTATGGCTACACCTTC. The chain combines TRBV12-3 or TRBV12-4 with TRBJ1-2; possible D gene TRBD1, 5 bases. With 6 bases removed from V and 5 bases from J, the gap between germline ends came to 13 bases. CDR3 length: 13 amino acids.

There are many counts of this clonotype. The rearrangement links TRBV4-2 to TRBJ2-7; 8 bases map to TRBD1. After removal of 1 base from V and 2 bases from J, the junction contained 4 bases not matched to a gene. CDR3 length: 15 amino acids. Germline assignment: CDR1 LGHNA and CDR2 YNFKEQ. The CDR3 spells CASSQVGTGPYEQYF. The CDR3 region has the DNA TGTGCCAGCAGCCAAGTAGGGACAGGTCCCTACGAGCAGTACTTC.

V gene TRBV5-1 combines with J gene TRBJ1-4, with D possibly TRBD1 on 6 matching bases. V was cut by 4 bases and J by 0 bases, with 10 bases left in between. The CDR3 length is 15 residues. The germline CDR1 and CDR2 sequences are SGHRS and YFSETQ. The CDR3 nucleotides read TGCGCCAGCAGCCCCCACAGGGCAACTAATGAAAAACTGTTTTTT. This codes for CASSPHRATNEKLFF.

The table lists this clonotype with a few counts. CDR3 nucleotides: TGTGCCAGCAAAAACAGGGGGCTAAGTGAAAAACTGTTTTTT. It yields the protein CASKNRGLSEKLFF. This sequence joins TRBV6-1 and TRBJ1-4; 9 nucleotides align to TRBD1. The CDR3 extends over 14 amino acids. After removal of 7 bases from V and 7 bases from J, the junction contained 7 bases not matched to a gene. Germline lookup yields CDR1 MNHNS and CDR2 SASEGT.

The sample holds many counts of this clonotype. This chain joins TRBV7-9 and TRBJ2-2; D gene unclear. The germline V and J ends were trimmed by 1 base and 6 bases, with 3 bases remaining between them. Germline CDR1 is SEHNR and CDR2 is FQNEAQ (reference sequence). CDR3 length: 12 residues. CDR3: CASSLDPGELFF. The CDR3 bases are TGTGCCAGCAGCTTAGACCCCGGGGAGCTGTTTTTT.